This T cell receptor beta chain was captured in a study of early T cells in non-severe SARS-CoV-2 infection. Study summary: Chains were unpaired, as sequencing was done on bulk RNA from unsorted whole blood.

Overall study results and limits: VDJdb matching, biased toward anti-spike CD8 responses, missed private and CD4 specificities.

In its sample, this clonotype was seen many times. The antigen is undetermined. The CDR3 covers 18 residues. Germline lookup yields CDR1 MNHNY and CDR2 SVGAGI (reference sequence). V lost 5 bases and J lost 8; bases outside the gene matches: 18. Unique molecular identifiers (one per individual cDNA molecule) were attached. TCRdb processed the 5' RACE reads anew with MiXCR; each CDR3 protein has one entry. The sample holds 30,000 to 35,000 distinct CDR3 sequences, more than 5% seen once. The TCR comes from an adult who was a healthcare worker with PCR-confirmed SARS-CoV-2 infection or an uninfected control (not recorded which). The rearrangement joins TRBV6-6 to TRBJ1-4; 9 bases fit TRBD1. The sequencing input was whole blood. CDR3 sequence reads: CASSTLDRGGPLREKLFF. The CDR3 DNA is TGTGCCAGCAGTACCTTGGACAGGGGAGGACCTTTGCGGGAAAAACTGTTTTTT.